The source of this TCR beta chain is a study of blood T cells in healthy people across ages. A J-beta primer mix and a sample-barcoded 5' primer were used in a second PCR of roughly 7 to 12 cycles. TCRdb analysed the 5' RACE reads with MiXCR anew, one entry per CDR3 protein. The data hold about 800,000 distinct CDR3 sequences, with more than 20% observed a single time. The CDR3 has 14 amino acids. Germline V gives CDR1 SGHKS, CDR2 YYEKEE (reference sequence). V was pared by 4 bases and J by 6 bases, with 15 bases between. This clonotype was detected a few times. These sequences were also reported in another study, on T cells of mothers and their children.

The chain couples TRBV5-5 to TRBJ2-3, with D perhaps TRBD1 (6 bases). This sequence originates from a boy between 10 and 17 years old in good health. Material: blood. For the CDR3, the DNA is TGTGCCAGCAGCCTGGGGGCACCTCAGGATACGCAGTATTTT. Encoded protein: CASSLGAPQDTQYF.